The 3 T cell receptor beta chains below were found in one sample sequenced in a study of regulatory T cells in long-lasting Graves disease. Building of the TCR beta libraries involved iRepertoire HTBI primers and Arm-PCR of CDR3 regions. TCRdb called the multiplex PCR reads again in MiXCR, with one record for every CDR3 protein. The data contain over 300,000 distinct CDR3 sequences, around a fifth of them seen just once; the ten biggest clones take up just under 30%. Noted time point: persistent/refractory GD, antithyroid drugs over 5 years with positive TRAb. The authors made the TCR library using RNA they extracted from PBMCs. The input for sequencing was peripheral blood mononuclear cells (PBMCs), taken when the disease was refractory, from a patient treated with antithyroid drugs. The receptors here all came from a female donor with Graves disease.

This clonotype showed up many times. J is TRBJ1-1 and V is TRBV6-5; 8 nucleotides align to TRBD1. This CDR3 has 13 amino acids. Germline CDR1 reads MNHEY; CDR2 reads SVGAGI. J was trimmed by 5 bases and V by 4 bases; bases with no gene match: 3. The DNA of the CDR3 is TGTGCCAGCAGTTGGACAGGGCGGACTGAAGCTTTCTTT. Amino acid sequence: CASSWTGRTEAFF.

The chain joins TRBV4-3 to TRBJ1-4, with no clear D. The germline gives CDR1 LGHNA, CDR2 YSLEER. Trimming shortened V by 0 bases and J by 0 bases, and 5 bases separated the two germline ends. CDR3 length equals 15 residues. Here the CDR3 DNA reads TGCGCCAGCAGCCAAGAGCGGGCAACTAATGAAAAACTGTTTTTT. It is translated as CASSQERATNEKLFF.

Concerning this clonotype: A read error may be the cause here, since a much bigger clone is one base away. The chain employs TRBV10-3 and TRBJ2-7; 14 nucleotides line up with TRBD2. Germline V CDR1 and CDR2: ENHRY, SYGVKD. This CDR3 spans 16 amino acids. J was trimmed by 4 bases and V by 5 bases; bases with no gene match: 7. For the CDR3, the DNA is TGTGCCATCAGTACAGGACTAGCGGGGGGAAGTTACGAGCAGTACTTC. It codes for CAISTGLAGGSYEQYF.